This T cell receptor (beta chain) derives from a study of T cell repertoires in cytomegalovirus infection. About the study: CMV epitopes used comprised recently identified HLA-C-restricted ones and well-studied HLA-B-restricted ones. CMV infection and matching HLA type were both indicated by public TCR beta signatures. Study-wide results and limits: Pooled public TCR beta family frequency picked out CMV carriers with the relevant HLA. Within the response measured ex vivo, HLA-C-restricted CMV-specific TCR beta clonotypes were dominant.

This clonotype occurred once. The antigen is unknown. Each CDR3 protein gets one entry after TCRdb re-called the reads with MiXCR. Among approximately 110,000 distinct CDR3 sequences listed, under 30% were seen once. This material consisted of CD8+ T cells from cultured PBMCs, taken from culture after CMV antigen stimulation. The source is a human donor in good health (CMV status not recorded). Some clones in this sample may be carry-over from other donors' samples.

The CDR3 DNA reads TGCGCCAGCGCATGGTCGCGGCTAGAGACCCAGTACTTC. Translating gives CASAWSRLETQYF. The chain recombines TRBV5-1 with TRBJ2-5, with D uncertain. Trimming cost V 7 bases and J 4 bases, with 14 bases left between them. There are 13 residues in the CDR3. The V gene's germline CDR1 is SGHRS and CDR2 YFSETQ.